This T cell receptor (beta chain) originates from a study of blood T cell repertoires in COVID-19. Sequencing was performed with immunoSEQ multiplex PCR; in TCRdb, only in-frame clones are kept and a portion is missing. This table has roughly 210,000 clones, roughly 87% appearing once. Material for sequencing was PBMCs or T cells enriched from blood (not recorded which). This receptor was taken from a man aged 25 to 40 in a cohort exposed to, infected with or recovered from COVID-19 (not recorded which).

The CDR3 loop reads CASRLPTGAYGYTF. CDR3 sequence (DNA): TGTGCCAGCAGACTCCCGACAGGGGCCTATGGCTACACCTTC. The chain has TRBV28 and TRBJ1-2, with TRBD1 matching over 8 bases. J lost 4 bases, V lost 6 bases, and 7 bases had no gene match. CDR3 length: 14 residues. Germline CDR1 is MDHEN and CDR2 is SYDVKM.